This T cell receptor (beta chain) was captured in a study of cytomegalovirus exposure and HLA in healthy donors. PCR employed 60 Vbeta and 13 Jbeta primers. Clones were read by immunoSEQ multiplex PCR, and TCRdb kept only the in-frame ones, dropping some. This repertoire shows around 100,000 clones, 70% to 90% found once; its top ten account for 2.5% to 3%. Germline V CDR1 and CDR2: SGHTA, FQGNSA. The V end lost 4 bases, the J end lost 2 bases, and 23 bases lay between the germline ends. The CDR3 has 18 residues. This chain connects TRBV7-2 to TRBJ1-2; tentative D call: TRBD1 (6 bases). The receptor was isolated from a man aged 40-50 years in good health and CMV-seronegative. Sequencing input: PBMCs. The CDR3 reads CASSWSSGTRGRNYGYTF. The DNA for the CDR3 is TGTGCCAGCAGCTGGTCATCGGGGACCAGGGGCCGAAACTATGGCTACACCTTC.